The rows below give T cell receptor beta chains drawn from one sample of a study of cytomegalovirus exposure and HLA in healthy donors. TCRdb's table, derived via immunoSEQ multiplex PCR, lists solely in-frame clones and lacks some. The sample contains about 160,000 clones, around 79% of which appear only once. The specimen was PBMCs. These receptors were collected from a woman between 45 and 60 years old in good health and CMV-seropositive. Each CDR3 is given with its conserved first and last residue. A D gene is named only where the DNA matches it firmly. Clone size, where shown, is once, few, many, or a class for clones that have expanded.

v_call	d_call	clone_size	j_call	cdr3_aa	cdr3_nt
TRBV20-1	.	.	TRBJ1-1	CSASRRTEAFF	TGCAGTGCTTCTAGGCGAACTGAAGCTTTCTTT
TRBV5-4	TRBD1	once	TRBJ1-2	CASSADRVDGYTF	TGTGCCAGCAGCGCGGACAGGGTTGATGGCTACACCTTC
TRBV5-1	.	.	TRBJ2-5	CASSSVPETQYF	TGCGCCAGCAGCTCTGTCCCAGAGACCCAGTACTTC
TRBV7-2	.	.	TRBJ1-1	CASSLDRERGAFF	TGTGCCAGCAGCTTAGACCGGGAGAGAGGGGCTTTCTTT
TRBV28	.	.	TRBJ2-7	CASSYLYEQYF	TGTGCCAGCAGCTACCTCTACGAGCAGTACTTC
TRBV29-1	TRBD1	.	TRBJ2-1	CSVEDRDSGTEQFF	TGCAGCGTTGAAGATCGGGACAGTGGGACTGAGCAGTTCTTC
TRBV18	.	.	TRBJ1-4	CASSSIRDTNEKLFF	TGTGCCAGCTCATCAATCCGGGACACAAATGAAAAACTGTTTTTT
TRBV18	TRBD2	.	TRBJ2-1	CASSSGTSGEAVQFF	TGTGCCAGCTCATCCGGGACTAGCGGGGAAGCCGTGCAGTTCTTC
TRBV6-5	.	few	TRBJ2-4	CATSDHRENIQYF	TGTGCCACCAGTGACCACAGGGAAAACATTCAGTACTTC
TRBV11-2	.	.	TRBJ1-5	CASSLMVAAGSNQPQHF	TGTGCCAGCAGCTTGATGGTGGCGGCGGGAAGCAATCAGCCCCAGCATTTT
TRBV5-1	TRBD2	.	TRBJ2-7	CASSLVGLAGTSEQYF	TGCGCCAGCAGCTTGGTTGGGCTAGCGGGCACTAGCGAGCAGTACTTC
TRBV6-6	.	.	TRBJ1-4	CASSFGGGDEKLFF	TGTGCCAGCAGTTTCGGGGGAGGGGATGAAAAACTGTTTTTT
TRBV2	TRBD1	.	TRBJ1-1	CASRGTAMNTEAFF	TGTGCCAGCAGGGGGACAGCCATGAACACTGAAGCTTTCTTT
TRBV6-1	TRBD1	.	TRBJ2-2	CASSGDRTPTGELFF	TGTGCCAGCAGTGGGGACAGGACGCCCACCGGGGAGCTGTTTTTT
TRBV10-2	.	.	TRBJ2-7	CASSERGNEQYF	TGCGCCAGCAGTGAAAGGGGCAACGAGCAGTACTTC
TRBV7-9	TRBD1	once	TRBJ1-5	CASSTGVSNQPQHF	TGTGCCAGCTCGACAGGGGTCAGCAATCAGCCCCAGCATTTT
TRBV7-9	TRBD1	few	TRBJ1-3	CASSRGQGQDTIYF	TGTGCCAGCAGCCGGGGACAGGGACAGGACACCATATATTTT
TRBV7-2	TRBD1	.	TRBJ2-7	CASSLVGWGQNYEQYF	TGTGCCAGCAGCTTAGTGGGTTGGGGACAGAACTACGAGCAGTACTTC
TRBV30	TRBD2	few	TRBJ2-5	CAWSLVAGETQYF	TGTGCCTGGAGTTTAGTAGCGGGGGAGACCCAGTACTTC
TRBV7-2	.	.	TRBJ1-5	CASSPQGFQPQHF	TGTGCCAGCAGCCCCCAGGGATTTCAGCCCCAGCATTTT
TRBV7-6	TRBD2	.	TRBJ2-1	CASSLSGGAPNEQFF	TGTGCCAGCAGCCTGAGCGGGGGGGCCCCCAATGAGCAGTTCTTC
TRBV5-4	.	.	TRBJ1-1	CASSLDRGNTEAFF	TGTGCCAGCAGCTTGGATAGGGGTAACACTGAAGCTTTCTTT
TRBV9	TRBD1	.	TRBJ1-2	CASSSGQGGPLNYGYTF	TGTGCCAGCAGCTCTGGACAGGGAGGCCCCTTAAACTATGGCTACACCTTC
TRBV27	TRBD1	.	TRBJ1-1	CASSLQGALNTEAFF	TGTGCCAGCAGTTTGCAGGGGGCGTTGAACACTGAAGCTTTCTTT
TRBV7-2	.	.	TRBJ2-7	CASSPQSGMRYEQYF	TGTGCCAGCAGCCCTCAATCGGGGATGCGTTACGAGCAGTACTTC
TRBV7-9	.	few	TRBJ1-2	CASSLSTGSGFHGYTF	TGTGCCAGCAGCTTATCTACAGGTTCCGGTTTTCATGGCTACACCTTC
TRBV28	TRBD1	.	TRBJ2-7	CASKGQGSYEQYF	TGTGCCAGCAAAGGACAGGGATCCTACGAGCAGTACTTC
TRBV19	TRBD1	.	TRBJ1-4	CASSPDRVNEKLFF	TGTGCCAGTAGTCCTGACAGGGTTAATGAAAAACTGTTTTTT
TRBV4-1	.	.	TRBJ2-2	CASSQVFTGELFF	TGCGCCAGCAGCCAAGTCTTCACCGGGGAGCTGTTTTTT
TRBV5-1	TRBD1	.	TRBJ1-2	CASSLAGGVLGYTF	TGCGCCAGCAGCTTGGCAGGGGGCGTCTTAGGCTACACCTTC
TRBV18	.	.	TRBJ2-3	CASSPSPATDTQYF	TGTGCCAGCTCACCTTCCCCTGCGACAGATACGCAGTATTTT
TRBV6-5	TRBD1	.	TRBJ2-3	CASSSPGQGSDTQYF	TGTGCCAGCAGTTCCCCGGGACAGGGGTCAGATACGCAGTATTTT
TRBV6-5	TRBD1	.	TRBJ1-2	CASSFYTQTGGHGYTF	TGTGCCAGCAGTTTCTACACTCAGACAGGGGGACATGGCTACACCTTC
TRBV7-9	.	.	TRBJ1-5	CASSLGGDNQPQHF	TGTGCCAGCAGCTTAGGGGGGGACAATCAGCCCCAGCATTTT
TRBV5-4	.	.	TRBJ2-3	CASTNKGGAFSDTQYF	TGTGCCAGCACCAACAAAGGGGGAGCATTTTCAGATACGCAGTATTTT